This T cell receptor (beta chain) was captured by sequencing in a study of blood T cell repertoires in COVID-19. Study in general: The United States, Italy and Spain supplied acute and convalescent COVID-19 samples.

Produced via immunoSEQ multiplex PCR; TCRdb's table is partial and in-frame only. This sample has 200,000 to 250,000 clones, with around 81% found just once. This clone has just one count. Germline assignment: CDR1 SNHLY and CDR2 FYNNEI. The CDR3 extends over 15 amino acids. V shed 1 base and J shed 0 bases, with 7 bases lying between them. The sequencing sample was made of peripheral blood. The TCR comes from a woman in her fifties or sixties with active or convalescent COVID-19. The V gene is TRBV2, the J gene TRBJ1-5; D may be TRBD1 (5 bases). CDR3 amino acids: CASSEGQYSNQPQHF. Written as DNA, the CDR3 is TGTGCCAGCAGTGAAGGACAGTATAGCAATCAGCCCCAGCATTTT.